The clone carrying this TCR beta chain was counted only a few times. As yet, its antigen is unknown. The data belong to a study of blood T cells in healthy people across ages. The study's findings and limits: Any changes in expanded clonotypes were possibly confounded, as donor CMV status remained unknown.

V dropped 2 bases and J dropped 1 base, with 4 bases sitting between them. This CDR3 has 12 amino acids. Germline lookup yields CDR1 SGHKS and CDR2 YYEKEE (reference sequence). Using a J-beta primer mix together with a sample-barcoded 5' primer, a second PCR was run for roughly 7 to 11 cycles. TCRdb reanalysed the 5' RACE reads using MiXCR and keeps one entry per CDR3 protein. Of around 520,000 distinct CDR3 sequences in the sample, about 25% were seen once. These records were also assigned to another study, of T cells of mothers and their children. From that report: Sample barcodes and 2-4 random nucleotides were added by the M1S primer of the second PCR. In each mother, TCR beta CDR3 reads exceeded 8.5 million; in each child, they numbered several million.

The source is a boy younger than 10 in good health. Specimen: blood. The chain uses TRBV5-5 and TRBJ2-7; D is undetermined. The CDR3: CASSFTSYEQYF. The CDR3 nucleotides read TGTGCCAGCAGCTTCACATCCTACGAGCAGTACTTC. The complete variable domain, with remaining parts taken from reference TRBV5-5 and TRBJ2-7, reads DAGVTQSPTHLIKTRGQQVTLRCSPISGHKSVSWYQQVLGQGPQFIFQYYEKEERGRGNFPDRFSARQFPNYSSELNVNALLLGDSALYLCASSFTSYEQYFGPGTRLTVT.